This passage covers 28 T cell receptor beta chains from one sample sequenced in a study of graft-versus-host responses after intestinal transplantation. The table came from immunoSEQ multiplex PCR; TCRdb's copy has only in-frame clones and leaves some out. Among tens of thousands of clones listed, about 87% were seen once. For these TCRs, the target antigens are not known. Sequencing was performed on unstimulated CD4+ T cells sorted from spleen or lymph node cells, taken before transplant. All receptors come from a human donor who was the organ donor for an intestinal transplant.

The rearrangement joins TRBV5-6 to TRBJ1-2; D is ambiguous. The germline gives CDR1 SGHDT, CDR2 YYEEEE. The CDR3 extends over 13 amino acids. With 0 bases removed from V and 4 bases from J, the gap between germline ends came to 7 bases. The CDR3 DNA reads as TGTGCCAGCAGCTTGGAACGAGTCTATGGCTACACCTTC. It encodes CASSLERVYGYTF.

The chain has TRBV4-1 and TRBJ2-3, with 8 bases lining up with TRBD2. This CDR3 spans 19 amino acids. CDR1 and CDR2 (germline): MGHRA, YSYEKL. V was clipped by 0 bases and J by 0 bases; unmatched bases: 11. CDR3 amino acids: CASSQEDASGRASTDTQYF. In DNA, the CDR3 is TGCGCCAGCAGCCAAGAAGACGCTAGCGGGCGAGCTAGCACAGATACGCAGTATTTT.

The genes are TRBV9 and TRBJ1-1; D remains ambiguous. V gave up 3 bases and J gave up 6 bases, with 12 bases separating them. This CDR3 region has 13 residues. Germline V CDR1 and CDR2: SGDLS, YYNGEE. In DNA, the CDR3 is TGTGCCAGCAGCGGACACACCGGCGCTGAAGCTTTCTTT. This sequence encodes CASSGHTGAEAFF.

CDR3 sequence: CASTLRTRVGTADQPQHF. Written as DNA, the CDR3 is TGTGCCAGCACTTTACGAACAAGGGTCGGGACAGCGGATCAGCCCCAGCATTTT. This rearrangement joins TRBV7-4 to TRBJ1-5; the match to TRBD1 covers 7 bases. V lost 7 bases to trimming and J lost 5 bases; unmatched junction nucleotides: 20. This CDR3 is 18 amino acids long. The germline V gene has CDR1 SGHVT and CDR2 SQSDAQ.

The rearrangement joins TRBV6-1 to TRBJ1-2; D gene ambiguous. V lost 3 bases, J lost 5 bases, and 7 bases lay in between. Germline-derived CDR1 and CDR2 are MNHNS and SASEGT. The CDR3 loop spans 12 amino acids. CDR3 region: CASSDTGYGYTF. The DNA for the CDR3 is TGTGCCAGCAGTGATACGGGGTATGGCTACACCTTC.

This chain connects TRBV6-5 to TRBJ2-3; 8 bases match TRBD2. CDR1 and CDR2 (germline): MNHEY, SVGAGI. This CDR3 comprises 16 residues. J lost 2 bases, V lost 0 bases, and 4 bases had no gene match. In DNA, the CDR3 is TGTGCCAGCAGTTACTCTCTAGCGGGCAACACAGATACGCAGTATTTT. Protein product: CASSYSLAGNTDTQYF.

This clone was found a few times. The chain couples TRBV6-6 to TRBJ1-2; D unresolved. This CDR3 is 14 amino acids long. Trimming stripped 4 bases from V and 5 bases from J, with 14 bases between. The germline V gene has CDR1 MNHNY and CDR2 SVGAGI (reference sequence). The CDR3 reads CASSSQTTTYGYTF. CDR3 coding DNA: TGTGCCAGCAGTTCCCAGACTACCACGTATGGCTACACCTTC.

The chain employs TRBV28 and TRBJ1-2; a weak D match, TRBD1 (6 bases). The CDR3 runs 13 residues. Germline CDR1 is MDHEN and CDR2 is SYDVKM. V was clipped by 3 bases and J by 8 bases, with 13 bases between them. This chain's CDR3 is CASSFTGKGGYTF. In DNA, the CDR3 is TGTGCCAGCAGTTTTACAGGGAAAGGGGGCTACACCTTC.

The V and J genes are TRBV29-1 and TRBJ1-5; 8 bases are shared with TRBD1. CDR1 is SQVTM, CDR2 ANQGSEA, per germline. The CDR3 contains 16 residues. The V gene end was trimmed by 5 bases and the J gene end by 1 base; junction bases not matched to a gene: 10. CDR3 sequence: CSVSGTGPWSNQPQHF. CDR3 in DNA: TGCAGCGTTTCCGGGACAGGACCATGGAGCAATCAGCCCCAGCATTTT.

The chain links TRBV6-1 to TRBJ2-3, with 10 bases matching TRBD2. V trimming: 8 bases; J trimming: 2 bases; junction bases outside the gene matches: 7. Germline V gives CDR1 MNHNS, CDR2 SASEGT. This CDR3 is 15 amino acids long. CDR3 residues: CASGERGGYTDTQYF. The CDR3 nucleotides read TGTGCCAGCGGCGAGCGGGGGGGTTACACAGATACGCAGTATTTT.

This rearrangement joins TRBV9 to TRBJ2-1; 9 bases align to TRBD2. This CDR3 comprises 16 residues. The J segment lost 4 bases and the V segment lost 2 bases, leaving 7 bases of the junction unmatched. The V gene's germline CDR1 is SGDLS and CDR2 YYNGEE. For the CDR3, the DNA is TGTGCCAGCAGCGTCGGGGTACTAGCGGGTTACAATGAGCAGTTCTTC. Protein sequence: CASSVGVLAGYNEQFF.

This clone was found a few times. This chain uses TRBV28 with TRBJ1-2; 7 nucleotides line up with TRBD1. Looked up from germline, CDR1 is MDHEN and CDR2 is SYDVKM. This CDR3 contains 14 residues. V lost 8 bases to trimming and J lost 3 bases; unmatched junction nucleotides: 9. The CDR3 protein is CASQRPQGDYGYTF. For the CDR3, the DNA is TGTGCCAGCCAAAGACCGCAGGGGGACTATGGCTACACCTTC.

This clone was detected once. The J gene is TRBJ2-3, the V gene TRBV5-4, with 10 nucleotides matching TRBD1. CDR1 and CDR2 (germline): SGHNT, YYREEE (reference sequence). This CDR3 region has 14 residues. Trimming took 4 bases from V and 5 from J; bases not matched to a gene: 4. CDR3 loop: CASSQGQGRDTQYF. CDR3 nucleotides: TGTGCCAGCAGCCAGGGACAGGGGAGAGATACGCAGTATTTT.

To note about this clone: The sample contains more than one DNA sequence encoding this CDR3. V usage is TRBV19 and J usage is TRBJ2-2; 7 nucleotides line up with TRBD2. The trim removed 5 bases at V and 5 bases at J, leaving 5 bases unmatched. The germline CDR1 and CDR2 sequences are LNHDA and SQIVND (reference sequence). The CDR3 spans 14 residues. The DNA of the CDR3 is TGTGCCAGTAGTCGCCAGGGAGGGACCGGGGAGCTGTTTTTT. It yields the protein CASSRQGGTGELFF.

This clone was counted only a few times. V is TRBV5-1 and J is TRBJ2-3; 7 nucleotides match TRBD2. The CDR3 has 15 residues. Per the germline V gene, CDR1 is SGHRS and CDR2 is YFSETQ. The V gene end was trimmed by 4 bases and the J gene end by 4 bases; junction bases not matched to a gene: 9. For the CDR3, the DNA is TGCGCCAGCAGCCTGGAAGACCGGGGGGCAGATACGCAGTATTTT. Its translation is CASSLEDRGADTQYF.

The chain joins TRBV6-5 to TRBJ2-1; TRBD1 matches 9 bases. From germline, CDR1 is MNHEY and CDR2 SVGAGI. There are 15 residues in the CDR3. Losses at the gene ends were 2 bases for V and 4 bases for J; bases not matched to a gene: 3. CDR3 residues: CASSYDRGFYNEQFF. The CDR3 nucleotides are TGTGCCAGCAGTTACGACAGGGGGTTTTACAATGAGCAGTTCTTC.

CDR3 in DNA: TGTGCCACCCAAGACAGGGCATGGGATTACGAGCAGTACGTC. This encodes CATQDRAWDYEQYV. The chain joins TRBV28 to TRBJ2-7; TRBD1 matches 7 bases. V lost 10 bases, J lost 4 bases, and 13 bases stayed unmatched. The germline V gene has CDR1 MDHEN and CDR2 SYDVKM. The CDR3 spans 14 residues.

The V call is TRBV28, the J call TRBJ1-2; the match to TRBD1 covers 8 bases. CDR3 length: 14 residues. V gave up 5 bases and J gave up 6 bases; unmatched junction bases: 8. CDR1 is MDHEN and CDR2 is SYDVKM in the germline V gene. The CDR3 coding sequence is TGTGCCAGCAGTCGGGACAGGATTGGGGATGGCTACACCTTC. Translated, it gives CASSRDRIGDGYTF.

Here the CDR3 DNA reads TGTGCCAGCAGTTCCAGGGGGATGGGTCCAGATACGCAGTATTTT. Protein product: CASSSRGMGPDTQYF. The chain has TRBV2 and TRBJ2-3; TRBD1 matches 7 bases. With 5 bases clipped from V and 4 bases from J, the junction kept 9 bases outside the gene matches. This CDR3 contains 15 residues. Germline loops: CDR1 SNHLY, CDR2 FYNNEI. Filled out from reference TRBV2 and TRBJ2-3, the complete variable domain reads EPEVTQTPSHQVTQMGQEVILRCVPISNHLYFYWYRQILGQKVEFLVSFYNNEISEKSEIFDDQFSVERPDGSNFTLKIRSTKLEDSAMYFCASSSRGMGPDTQYFGPGTRLTVL.

The chain carries TRBV18 and TRBJ1-1; TRBD1 aligns across 8 bases. CDR1 and CDR2 from the germline V gene are KGHSH and LQKENI. Losses at the gene ends were 3 bases for V and 4 bases for J; bases not matched to a gene: 4. The CDR3 runs to 14 residues. CDR3 amino acids: CASSPDRGITEAFF. The CDR3 DNA reads as TGTGCCAGCTCACCCGACAGGGGAATCACTGAAGCTTTCTTT.

This clone has a handful of counts. V gene TRBV5-8 combines with J gene TRBJ2-7; no firm D call. The germline gives CDR1 SGHTS, CDR2 YDEGEE. The CDR3 is made up of 15 amino acids. Trimming took 1 base from V and 6 from J, leaving 17 bases between them. In DNA, the CDR3 is TGTGCCAGCAGCTTGATAATACTACCGCTCTCCGAGCAGTACGTC. It codes for CASSLIILPLSEQYV.

The chain links TRBV10-3 to TRBJ2-3; tentative D call: TRBD2 (6 bases). Between the trimmed V and J ends, which lost 10 bases and 2 bases, there was a span of 10 bases. Germline-derived CDR1 and CDR2 are ENHRY and SYGVKD. The CDR3 consists of 12 residues. The DNA for the CDR3 is TGTGCCACCGGGACTTTCACAGATACGCAGTATTTT. This gives the protein CATGTFTDTQYF.

This chain links TRBV11-1 with TRBJ1-3, with D uncertain. The CDR3 has 15 amino acids. V lost 1 base, J lost 0 bases, and 7 bases lay in between. CDR1 and CDR2 from the germline V gene are SGHAT and FQDESV (reference sequence). The CDR3 DNA reads as TGTGCCAGCAGCTTAGGCAGTCCCTCTGGAAACACCATATATTTT. Its translation is CASSLGSPSGNTIYF.

The chain employs TRBV29-1 and TRBJ2-5; tentative D call: TRBD1 (5 bases). Germline CDR1 and CDR2: SQVTM and ANQGSEA. V was clipped by 4 bases and J by 1 base, with 10 bases between them. CDR3 size: 13 residues. Here the CDR3 reads CSVVDTPQETQYF. The CDR3 region has the DNA TGCAGCGTTGTGGACACTCCCCAAGAGACCCAGTACTTC.

The CDR3 DNA sequence: TGTGCCAGCAGGACTAGCACAGATACGCAGTATTTT. Translating gives CASRTSTDTQYF. The gene calls are TRBV6-5 and TRBJ2-3; no firm D call. The CDR3 totals 12 residues. Germline V lookup: CDR1 MNHEY, CDR2 SVGAGI. Trimming removed 6 bases at V and 0 bases at J, with 4 bases between.

V and J are TRBV5-1 and TRBJ1-1; no clear D gene. V lost 0 bases and J lost 2, with 8 bases in between. Germline V gives CDR1 SGHRS, CDR2 YFSETQ. CDR3 length: 14 residues. The CDR3 here is CASSLVTENTEAFF. The CDR3 DNA reads TGCGCCAGCAGCTTGGTTACAGAAAACACTGAAGCTTTCTTT.

The chain joins TRBV9 to TRBJ2-5, with 13 bases aligning to TRBD2. Per the germline V gene, CDR1 is SGDLS and CDR2 is YYNGEE. This CDR3 contains 15 residues. V was clipped by 4 bases and J by 5 bases; unmatched bases: 5. This CDR3 is CASSQGLAGSETQYF. The CDR3 bases are TGTGCCAGCAGCCAGGGACTAGCGGGGTCGGAGACCCAGTACTTC.

Here the CDR3 reads CASSLADRREQYV. DNA of the CDR3: TGTGCCAGCAGCTTGGCTGACAGGCGCGAGCAGTACGTC. The chain uses TRBV5-4 and TRBJ2-7; tentative D call: TRBD1 (6 bases). V dropped 0 bases and J dropped 6 bases, with 10 bases sitting between them. The germline V gene encodes CDR1 SGHNT and CDR2 YYREEE (reference sequence). The CDR3 loop spans 13 amino acids.